This record covers a single TCR beta chain. The antigen remains unidentified. The record originates from a study of OX40 agonist ivuxolimab in advanced cancers. The overall study: Cancers in dose escalation were hepatocellular, melanoma, renal cell and head and neck.

Regarding the study as a whole: At 0.1 to 3.0 mg/kg, CD4+ and CD8+ blood T cells expanded clonally by week 6.

Profiling relied on immunoSEQ multiplex PCR, and the TCRdb table lists in-frame clones only, not all of them. Of about 50,000 clones listed, just over 85% are singletons. The CDR3 totals 15 residues. The V end lost 0 bases, the J end lost 3 bases, and 9 bases lay between the germline ends. From germline, CDR1 is ENHRY and CDR2 SYGVKD. The chain is built from TRBV10-3 and TRBJ2-1, with D tentatively TRBD2 (5 bases). This sequence was found in an adult with an advanced solid tumor such as melanoma, head and neck, liver or kidney cancer. Sequenced here: CD4+ or CD8+ T cells sorted from blood, sampled in a trial of the OX40 agonist ivuxolimab. The CDR3 DNA reads TGTGCCATCAGTGAGTCTGGAGAGGGCTACAATGAGCAGTTCTTC. It encodes CAISESGEGYNEQFF.